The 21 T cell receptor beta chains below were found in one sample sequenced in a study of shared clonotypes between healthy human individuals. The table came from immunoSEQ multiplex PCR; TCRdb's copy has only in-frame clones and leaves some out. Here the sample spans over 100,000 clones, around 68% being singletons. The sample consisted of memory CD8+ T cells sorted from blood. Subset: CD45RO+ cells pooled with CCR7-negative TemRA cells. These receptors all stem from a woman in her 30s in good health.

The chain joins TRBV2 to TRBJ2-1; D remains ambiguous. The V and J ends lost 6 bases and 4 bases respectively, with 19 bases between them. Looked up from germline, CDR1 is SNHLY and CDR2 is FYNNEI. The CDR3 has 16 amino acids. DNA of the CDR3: TGTGCCAGCAGAGGGCTCGGGCGGTGGGGATACAATGAGCAGTTCTTC. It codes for CASRGLGRWGYNEQFF.

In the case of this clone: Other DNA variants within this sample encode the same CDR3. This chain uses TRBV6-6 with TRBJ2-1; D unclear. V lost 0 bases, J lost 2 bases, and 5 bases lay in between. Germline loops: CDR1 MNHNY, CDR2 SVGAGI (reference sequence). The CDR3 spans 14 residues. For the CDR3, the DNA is TGTGCCAGCAGTTACTCACGGACCTACAATGAGCAGTTCTTC. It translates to CASSYSRTYNEQFF.

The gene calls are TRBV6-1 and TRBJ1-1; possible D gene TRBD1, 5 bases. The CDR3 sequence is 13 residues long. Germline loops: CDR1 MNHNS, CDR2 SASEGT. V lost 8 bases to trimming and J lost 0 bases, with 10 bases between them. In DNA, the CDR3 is TGTGCCAGCTCGGACACAATGAACACTGAAGCTTTCTTT. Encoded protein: CASSDTMNTEAFF.

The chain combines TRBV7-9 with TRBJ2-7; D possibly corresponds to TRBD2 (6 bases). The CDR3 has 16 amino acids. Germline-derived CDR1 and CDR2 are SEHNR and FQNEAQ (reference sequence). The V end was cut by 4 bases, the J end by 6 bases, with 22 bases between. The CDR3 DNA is TGTGCCAGCAGCTCCCCGGGGACTGAATTGTCTGGCGAGCAGTACTTC. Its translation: CASSSPGTELSGEQYF.

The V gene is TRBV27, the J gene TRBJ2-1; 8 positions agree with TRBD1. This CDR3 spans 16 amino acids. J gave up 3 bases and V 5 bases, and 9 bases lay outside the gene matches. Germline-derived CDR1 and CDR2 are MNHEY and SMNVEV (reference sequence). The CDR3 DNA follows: TGTGCCAGCAGTCCAACGACAGGGGCGGACTACAATGAGCAGTTCTTC. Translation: CASSPTTGADYNEQFF.

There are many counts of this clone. This CDR3 is CASSFGGEGENEQFF. In nucleotides, the CDR3 is TGTGCCAGCAGTTTCGGGGGTGAGGGCGAAAATGAGCAGTTCTTC. This chain links TRBV28 with TRBJ2-1; TRBD2 might be the D (6 bases). The CDR3 loop spans 15 amino acids. CDR1 and CDR2 from the germline V gene are MDHEN and SYDVKM. Trimming removed 3 bases from V and 7 bases from J, with 16 bases in between. The full variable domain, with the rest looked up from reference TRBV28 and TRBJ2-1, is DVKVTQSSRYLVKRTGEKVFLECVQDMDHENMFWYRQDPGLGLRLIYFSYDVKMKEKGDIPEGYSVSREKKERFSLILESASTNQTSMYLCASSFGGEGENEQFFGPGTRLTVL.

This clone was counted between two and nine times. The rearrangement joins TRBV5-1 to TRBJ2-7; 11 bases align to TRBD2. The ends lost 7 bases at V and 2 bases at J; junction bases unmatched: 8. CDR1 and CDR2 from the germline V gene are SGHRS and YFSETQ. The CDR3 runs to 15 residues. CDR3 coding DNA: TGCGCCAGCGGACCTAGCGGGAGGTCCACCTACGAGCAGTACTTC. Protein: CASGPSGRSTYEQYF.

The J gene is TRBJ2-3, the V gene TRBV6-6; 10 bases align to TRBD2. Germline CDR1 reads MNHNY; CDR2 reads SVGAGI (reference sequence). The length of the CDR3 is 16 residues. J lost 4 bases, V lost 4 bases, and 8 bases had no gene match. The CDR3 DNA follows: TGTGCCAGCAGTTTCCAAGCGGGAGGGCCCTCAGATACGCAGTATTTT. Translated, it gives CASSFQAGGPSDTQYF.

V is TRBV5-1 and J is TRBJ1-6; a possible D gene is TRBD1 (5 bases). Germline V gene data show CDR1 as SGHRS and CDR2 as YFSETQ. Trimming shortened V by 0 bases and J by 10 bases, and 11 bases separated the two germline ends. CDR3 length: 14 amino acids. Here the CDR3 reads CASSLGRESSPLHF. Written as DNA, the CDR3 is TGCGCCAGCAGCTTGGGCAGGGAGAGCTCACCCCTCCACTTT.

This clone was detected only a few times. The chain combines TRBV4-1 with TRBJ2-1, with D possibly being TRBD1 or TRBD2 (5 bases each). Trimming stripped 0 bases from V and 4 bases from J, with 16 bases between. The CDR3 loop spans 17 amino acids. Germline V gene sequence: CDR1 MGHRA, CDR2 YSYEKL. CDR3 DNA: TGCGCCAGCAGCCAAGAAAAAAGGGGACCAGTTTACAATGAGCAGTTCTTC. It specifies CASSQEKRGPVYNEQFF.

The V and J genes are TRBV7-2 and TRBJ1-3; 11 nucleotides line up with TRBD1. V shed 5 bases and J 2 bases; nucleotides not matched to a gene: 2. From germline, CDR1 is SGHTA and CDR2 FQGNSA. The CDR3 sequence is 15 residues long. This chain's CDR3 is CASSVGQGAGNTIYF. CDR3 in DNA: TGTGCCAGCAGCGTGGGACAGGGGGCTGGAAACACCATATATTTT.

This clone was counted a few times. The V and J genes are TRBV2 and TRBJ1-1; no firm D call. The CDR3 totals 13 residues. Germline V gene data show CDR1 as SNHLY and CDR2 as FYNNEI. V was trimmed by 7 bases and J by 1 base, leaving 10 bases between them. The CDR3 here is CASTGLGNTEAFF. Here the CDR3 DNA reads TGTGCCAGCACGGGCTTGGGGAACACTGAAGCTTTCTTT.

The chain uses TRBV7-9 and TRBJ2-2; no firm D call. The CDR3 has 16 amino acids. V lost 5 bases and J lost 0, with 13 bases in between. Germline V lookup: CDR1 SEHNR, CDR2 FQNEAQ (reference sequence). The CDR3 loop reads CASSHFFWPNTGELFF. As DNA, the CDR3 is TGTGCCAGCAGCCACTTCTTTTGGCCGAACACCGGGGAGCTGTTTTTT. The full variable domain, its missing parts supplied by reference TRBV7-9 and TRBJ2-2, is DTGVSQNPRHKITKRGQNVTFRCDPISEHNRLYWYRQTLGQGPEFLTYFQNEAQLEKSRLLSDRFSAERPKGSFSTLEIQRTEQGDSAMYLCASSHFFWPNTGELFFGEGSRLTVL.

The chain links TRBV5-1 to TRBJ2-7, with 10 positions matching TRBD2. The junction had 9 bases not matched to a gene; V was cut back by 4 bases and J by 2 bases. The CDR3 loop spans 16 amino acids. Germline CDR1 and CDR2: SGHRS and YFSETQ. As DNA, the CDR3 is TGCGCCAGCAGCGCAAACCTAGCGGGAGTTCCCTACGAGCAGTACTTC. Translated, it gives CASSANLAGVPYEQYF.

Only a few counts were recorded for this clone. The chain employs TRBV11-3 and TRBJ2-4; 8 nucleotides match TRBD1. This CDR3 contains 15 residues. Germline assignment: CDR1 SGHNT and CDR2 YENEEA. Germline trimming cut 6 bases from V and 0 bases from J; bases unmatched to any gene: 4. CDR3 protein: CASRLQGGAKNIQYF. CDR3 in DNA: TGTGCCAGCAGACTACAGGGGGGAGCCAAAAACATTCAGTACTTC.

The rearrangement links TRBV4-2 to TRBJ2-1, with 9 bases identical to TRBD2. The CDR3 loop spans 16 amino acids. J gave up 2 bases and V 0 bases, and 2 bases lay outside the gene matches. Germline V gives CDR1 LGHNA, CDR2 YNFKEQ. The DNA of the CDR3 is TGTGCCAGCAGCCAAGACATAGCGGGAGCCTACAATGAGCAGTTCTTC. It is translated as CASSQDIAGAYNEQFF.

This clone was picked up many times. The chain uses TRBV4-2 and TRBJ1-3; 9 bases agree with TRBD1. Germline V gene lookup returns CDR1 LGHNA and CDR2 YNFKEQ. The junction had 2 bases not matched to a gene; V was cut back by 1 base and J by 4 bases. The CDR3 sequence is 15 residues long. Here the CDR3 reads CASSQGQGEGNTIYF. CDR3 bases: TGTGCCAGCAGCCAAGGACAGGGGGAAGGAAACACCATATATTTT.

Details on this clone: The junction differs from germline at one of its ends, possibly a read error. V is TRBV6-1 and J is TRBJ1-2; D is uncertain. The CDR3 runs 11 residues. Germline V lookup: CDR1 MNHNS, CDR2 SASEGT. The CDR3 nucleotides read TGTGCCAGCAGTGAAGCGGATGTGGGATTCTTC. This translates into CASSEADVGFF.

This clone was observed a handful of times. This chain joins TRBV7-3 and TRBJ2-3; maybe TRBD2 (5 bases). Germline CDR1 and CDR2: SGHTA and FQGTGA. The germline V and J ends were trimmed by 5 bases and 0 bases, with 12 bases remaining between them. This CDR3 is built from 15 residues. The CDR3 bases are TGTGCCAGCAGCCCGGCCAGCGGTAGCACAGATACGCAGTATTTT. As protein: CASSPASGSTDTQYF.

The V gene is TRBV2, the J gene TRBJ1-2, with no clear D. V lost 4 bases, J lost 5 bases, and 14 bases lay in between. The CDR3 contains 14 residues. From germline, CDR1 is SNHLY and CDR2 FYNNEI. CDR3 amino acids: CASSVTIRVYGYTF. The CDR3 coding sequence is TGTGCCAGCAGTGTTACTATACGTGTGTATGGCTACACCTTC.

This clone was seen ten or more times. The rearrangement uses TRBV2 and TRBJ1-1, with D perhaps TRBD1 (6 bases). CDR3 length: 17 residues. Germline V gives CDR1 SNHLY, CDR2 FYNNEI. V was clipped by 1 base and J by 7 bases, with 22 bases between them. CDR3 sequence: CASSEVWGAEAGDEAFF. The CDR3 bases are TGTGCCAGCAGTGAAGTATGGGGGGCGGAGGCCGGAGATGAAGCTTTCTTT.